The source of this T cell receptor beta chain is a study of regulatory T cells in long-lasting Graves disease. CDR3 regions were amplified by Arm-PCR using iRepertoire HTBI primers to build TCR beta libraries. In the authors' workflow: The samples yielded roughly 60 TRBV and some 15 TRBJ segments. A single record per CDR3 protein comes from TCRdb applying MiXCR to the multiplex PCR reads. TCRdb, rather than the study authors, made the V and J calls. The sample has over 350,000 distinct CDR3 sequences; about 15% are singletons. Time point given: newly diagnosed GD, antithyroid drugs for less than 3 months. From RNA extracted from PBMCs, the TCR library was made. The collection involved drawing 7.5 to 9.5 milliliters of peripheral blood into EDTA tubes. Notes on this clonotype: Its antigen is not identified.

Germline V lookup: CDR1 SGHRS, CDR2 YFSETQ. This CDR3 contains 15 residues. Trimming cost V 7 bases and J 0 bases; bases outside gene matches: 6. Findings of the study overall: Persistent disease was characterized by preferential usage of TRBV28, TRBJ1-2 and TRBJ2-5.

These data also formed part of another study, on T cells in Graves' hyperthyroidism and ophthalmopathy. That source notes: Most thyroid-expanded clonotypes above 0.001 were also found in blood.

This receptor was obtained from a woman aged 35 to 49 with Graves disease. The input for sequencing was peripheral blood mononuclear cells (PBMCs), taken at new diagnosis, from a patient treated with antithyroid drugs. J is TRBJ2-1 and V is TRBV5-1; 8 bases agree with TRBD2. DNA of the CDR3: TGCGCCAGCGAGGGGGGGACTAGCTCCTACAATGAGCAGTTCTTC. This codes for CASEGGTSSYNEQFF.